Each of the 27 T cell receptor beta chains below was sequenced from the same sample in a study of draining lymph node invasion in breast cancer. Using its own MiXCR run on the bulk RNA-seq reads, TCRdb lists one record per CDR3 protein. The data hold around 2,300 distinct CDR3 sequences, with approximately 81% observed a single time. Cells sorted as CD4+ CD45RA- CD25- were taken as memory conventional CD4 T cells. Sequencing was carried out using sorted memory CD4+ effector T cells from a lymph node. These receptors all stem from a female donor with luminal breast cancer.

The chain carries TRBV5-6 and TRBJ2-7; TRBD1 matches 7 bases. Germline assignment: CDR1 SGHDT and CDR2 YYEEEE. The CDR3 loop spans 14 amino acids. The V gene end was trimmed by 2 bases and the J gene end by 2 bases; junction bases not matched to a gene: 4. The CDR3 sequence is CASSFGTDPYEQYF. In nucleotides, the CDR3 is TGTGCCAGCAGCTTCGGGACAGATCCCTACGAGCAGTACTTC. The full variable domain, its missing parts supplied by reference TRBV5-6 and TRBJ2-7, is DAGVTQSPTHLIKTRGQQVTLRCSPKSGHDTVSWYQQALGQGPQFIFQYYEEEERQRGNFPDRFSGHQFPNYSSELNVNALLLGDSALYLCASSFGTDPYEQYFGPGTRLTVT.

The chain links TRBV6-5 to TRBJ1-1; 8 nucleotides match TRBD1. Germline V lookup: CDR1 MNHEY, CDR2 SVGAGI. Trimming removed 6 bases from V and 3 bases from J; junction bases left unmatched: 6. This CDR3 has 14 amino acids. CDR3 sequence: CASRPLDRDTEAFF. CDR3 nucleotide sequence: TGTGCCAGCAGACCCCTGGACAGGGACACTGAAGCTTTCTTT.

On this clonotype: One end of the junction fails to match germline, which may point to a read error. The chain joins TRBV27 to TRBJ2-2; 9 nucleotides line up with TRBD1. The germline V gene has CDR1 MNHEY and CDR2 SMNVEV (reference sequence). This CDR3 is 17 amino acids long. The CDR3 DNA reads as TGTGCCAGCAGCAACCCACTCGGGACAGGGAACGCCGGGGAGCTGTTTTTT. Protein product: CASSNPLGTGNAGELFF.

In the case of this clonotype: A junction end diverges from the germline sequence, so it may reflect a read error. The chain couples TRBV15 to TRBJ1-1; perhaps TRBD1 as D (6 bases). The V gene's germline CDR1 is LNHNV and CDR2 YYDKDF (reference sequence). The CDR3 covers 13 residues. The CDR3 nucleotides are TGTGCCACCAGCGGAGATGGGGGCGCGGAAGCTTTCTTT. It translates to CATSGDGGAEAFF.

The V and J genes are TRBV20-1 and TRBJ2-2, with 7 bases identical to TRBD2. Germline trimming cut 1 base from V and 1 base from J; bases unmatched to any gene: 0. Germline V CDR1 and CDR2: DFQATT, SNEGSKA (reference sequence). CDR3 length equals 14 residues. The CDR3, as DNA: TGCAGTGCTAGAGGGGGGGGGAACACCGGGGAGCTGTTTTTT. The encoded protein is CSARGGGNTGELFF.

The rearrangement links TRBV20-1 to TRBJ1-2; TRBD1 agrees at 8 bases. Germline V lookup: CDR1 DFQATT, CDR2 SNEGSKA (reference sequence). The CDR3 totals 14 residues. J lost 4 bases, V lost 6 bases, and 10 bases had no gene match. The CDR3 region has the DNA TGCAGTGCCAGCGAGGACAGGGAAGGCTATGGCTACACCTTC. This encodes CSASEDREGYGYTF.

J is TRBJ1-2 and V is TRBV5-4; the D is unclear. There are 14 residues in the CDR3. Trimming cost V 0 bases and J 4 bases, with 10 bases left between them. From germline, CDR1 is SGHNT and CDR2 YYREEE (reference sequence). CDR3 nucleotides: TGTGCCAGCAGCTTGGAGGAGTTATCCTATGGCTACACCTTC. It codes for CASSLEELSYGYTF. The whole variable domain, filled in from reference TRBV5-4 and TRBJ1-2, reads ETGVTQSPTHLIKTRGQQVTLRCSSQSGHNTVSWYQQALGQGPQFIFQYYREEENGRGNFPPRFSGLQFPNYSSELNVNALELDDSALYLCASSLEELSYGYTFGSGTRLTVV.

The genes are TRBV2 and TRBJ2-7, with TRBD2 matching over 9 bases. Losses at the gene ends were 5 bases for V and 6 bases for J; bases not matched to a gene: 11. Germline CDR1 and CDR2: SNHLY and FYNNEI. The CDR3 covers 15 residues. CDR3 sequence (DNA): TGTGCCAGCAGTAAATCTAGCGGGGCACTGGCCGAGCAGTACTTC. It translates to CASSKSSGALAEQYF.

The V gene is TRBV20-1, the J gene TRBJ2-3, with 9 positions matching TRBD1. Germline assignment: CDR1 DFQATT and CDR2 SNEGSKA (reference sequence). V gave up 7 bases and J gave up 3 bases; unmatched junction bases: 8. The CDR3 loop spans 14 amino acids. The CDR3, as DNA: TGCAGTGTACACCGGGACAGGGTAACAGATACGCAGTATTTT. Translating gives CSVHRDRVTDTQYF.

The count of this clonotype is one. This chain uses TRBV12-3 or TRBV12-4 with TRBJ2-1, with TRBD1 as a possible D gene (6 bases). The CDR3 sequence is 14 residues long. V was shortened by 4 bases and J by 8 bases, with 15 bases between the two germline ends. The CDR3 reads CASSYSIQGHEQFF. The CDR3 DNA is TGTGCCAGCAGTTACTCCATTCAGGGGCATGAGCAGTTCTTC.

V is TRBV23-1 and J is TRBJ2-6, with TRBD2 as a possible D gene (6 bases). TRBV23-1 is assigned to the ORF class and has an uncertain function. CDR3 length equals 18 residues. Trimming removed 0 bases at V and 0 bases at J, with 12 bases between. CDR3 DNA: TGCGCCAGCAGTCAATCGGGGAGGATCCCCTCTGGGGCCAACGTCCTGACTTTC. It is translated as CASSQSGRIPSGANVLTF.

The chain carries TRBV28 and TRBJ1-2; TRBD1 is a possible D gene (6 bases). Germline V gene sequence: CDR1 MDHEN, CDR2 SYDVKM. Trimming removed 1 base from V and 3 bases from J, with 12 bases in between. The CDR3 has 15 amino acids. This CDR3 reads CASSLSGGFDYGYTF. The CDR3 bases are TGTGCCAGCAGTTTATCGGGGGGCTTCGACTATGGCTACACCTTC.

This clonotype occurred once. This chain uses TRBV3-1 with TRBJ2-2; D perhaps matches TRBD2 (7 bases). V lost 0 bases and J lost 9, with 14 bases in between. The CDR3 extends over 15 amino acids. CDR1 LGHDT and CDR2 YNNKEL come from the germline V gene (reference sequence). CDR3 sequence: CASSQEGGPHRELFF. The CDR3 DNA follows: TGTGCCAGCAGCCAAGAGGGGGGGCCCCACCGGGAGCTGTTTTTT.

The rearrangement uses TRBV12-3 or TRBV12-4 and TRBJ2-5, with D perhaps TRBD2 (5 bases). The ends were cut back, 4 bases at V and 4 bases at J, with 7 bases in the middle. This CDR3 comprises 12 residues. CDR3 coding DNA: TGTGCCAGCAGTTCCACTAGAGAGACCCAGTACTTC. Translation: CASSSTRETQYF.

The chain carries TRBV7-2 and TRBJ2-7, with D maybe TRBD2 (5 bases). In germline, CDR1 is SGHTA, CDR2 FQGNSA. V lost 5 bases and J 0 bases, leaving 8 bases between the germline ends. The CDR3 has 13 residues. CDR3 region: CASSPTSSYEQYV. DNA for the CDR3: TGTGCCAGCAGCCCAACTAGCTCCTACGAGCAGTACGTC.

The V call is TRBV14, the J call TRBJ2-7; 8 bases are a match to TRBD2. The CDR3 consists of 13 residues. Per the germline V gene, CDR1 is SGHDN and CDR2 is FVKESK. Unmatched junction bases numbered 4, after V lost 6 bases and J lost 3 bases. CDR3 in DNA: TGTGCCAGCAGTACCAGCGGGGGCTACGAGCAGTACTTC. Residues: CASSTSGGYEQYF.

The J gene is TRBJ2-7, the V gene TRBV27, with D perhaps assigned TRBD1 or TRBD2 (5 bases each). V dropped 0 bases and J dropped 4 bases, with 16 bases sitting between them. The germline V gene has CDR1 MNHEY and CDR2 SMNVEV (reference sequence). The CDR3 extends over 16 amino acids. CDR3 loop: CASSLSTLRGRYEQYV. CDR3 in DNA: TGTGCCAGCAGTTTATCGACTCTGAGGGGCAGGTACGAGCAGTACGTC.

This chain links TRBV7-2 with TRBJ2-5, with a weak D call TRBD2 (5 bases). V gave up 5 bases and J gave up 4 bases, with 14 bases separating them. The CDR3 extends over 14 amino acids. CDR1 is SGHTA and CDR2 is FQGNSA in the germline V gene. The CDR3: CASSVTRVPETQYF. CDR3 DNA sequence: TGTGCCAGCAGCGTCACTAGGGTCCCAGAGACCCAGTACTTC.

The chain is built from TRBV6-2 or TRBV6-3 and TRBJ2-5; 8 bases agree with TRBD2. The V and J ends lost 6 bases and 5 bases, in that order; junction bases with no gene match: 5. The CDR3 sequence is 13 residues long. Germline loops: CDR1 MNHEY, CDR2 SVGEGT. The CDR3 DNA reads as TGTGCCAGCAGGGGCGGGGGGCGGGAGACCCAGTACTTC. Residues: CASRGGGRETQYF.

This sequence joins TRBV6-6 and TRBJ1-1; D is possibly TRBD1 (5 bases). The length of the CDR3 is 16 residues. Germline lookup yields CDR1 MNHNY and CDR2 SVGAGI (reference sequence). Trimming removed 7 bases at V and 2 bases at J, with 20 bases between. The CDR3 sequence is CASTPTKGLDNTEAFF. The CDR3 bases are TGTGCCAGCACCCCGACGAAGGGGCTGGACAACACTGAAGCTTTCTTT.

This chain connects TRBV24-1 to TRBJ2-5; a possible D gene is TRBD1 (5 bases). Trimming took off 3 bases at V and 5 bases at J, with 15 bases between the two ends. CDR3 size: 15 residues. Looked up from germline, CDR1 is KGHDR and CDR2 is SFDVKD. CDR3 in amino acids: CATSDPTGDGETQYF. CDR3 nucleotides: TGTGCCACCAGTGATCCAACAGGCGATGGGGAGACCCAGTACTTC.

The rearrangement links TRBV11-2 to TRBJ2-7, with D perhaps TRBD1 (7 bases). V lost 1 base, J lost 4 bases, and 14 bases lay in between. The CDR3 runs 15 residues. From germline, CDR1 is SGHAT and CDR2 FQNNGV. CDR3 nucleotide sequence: TGTGCCAGCAGCTTAGTGGCAGGGGGGAGGTACGAGCAGTACTTC. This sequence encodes CASSLVAGGRYEQYF.

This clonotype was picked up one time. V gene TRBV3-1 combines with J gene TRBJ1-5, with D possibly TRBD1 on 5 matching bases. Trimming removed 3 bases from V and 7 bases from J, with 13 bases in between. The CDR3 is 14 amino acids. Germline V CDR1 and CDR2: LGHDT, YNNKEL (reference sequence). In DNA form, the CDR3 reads TGTGCCAGCAGCCAGGAGGGCAGGGAACAGCCCCAGCATTTT. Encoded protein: CASSQEGREQPQHF.

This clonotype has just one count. This CDR3 reads CASSLGLFAGPNTGELFF. In DNA, the CDR3 is TGTGCCAGCAGCTTAGGTCTCTTTGCGGGGCCGAACACCGGGGAGCTGTTTTTT. This chain connects TRBV11-2 to TRBJ2-2; possible D gene TRBD2, 6 bases. The germline gives CDR1 SGHAT, CDR2 FQNNGV. The ends were cut back, 1 base at V and 0 bases at J, with 15 bases in the middle. This CDR3 is built from 18 residues.

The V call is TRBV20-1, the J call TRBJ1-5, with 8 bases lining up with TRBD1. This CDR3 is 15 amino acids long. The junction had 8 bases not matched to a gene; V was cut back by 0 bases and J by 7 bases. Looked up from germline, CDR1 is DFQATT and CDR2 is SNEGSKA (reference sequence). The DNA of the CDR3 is TGCAGTGCTAGAGATCAGGGGGCAGGGGGACAGCCCCAGCATTTT. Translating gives CSARDQGAGGQPQHF.

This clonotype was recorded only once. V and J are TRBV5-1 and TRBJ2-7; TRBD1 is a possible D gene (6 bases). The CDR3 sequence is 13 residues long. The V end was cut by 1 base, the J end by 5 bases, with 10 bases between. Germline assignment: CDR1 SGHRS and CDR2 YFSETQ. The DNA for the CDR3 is TGCGCCAGCAGCTTGAGGCCAGGGGACGAGCAGTACTTC. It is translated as CASSLRPGDEQYF.

CDR3 residues: CASSQDPTPSNYGYTF. The CDR3 coding sequence is TGCGCCAGCAGCCAAGACCCGACGCCGAGTAACTATGGCTACACCTTC. V gene TRBV4-1 combines with J gene TRBJ1-2; the D is unclear. The V end lost 0 bases, the J end lost 1 base, and 12 bases lay between the germline ends. Germline V gives CDR1 MGHRA, CDR2 YSYEKL. This CDR3 is 16 amino acids long.